This T cell receptor beta chain is drawn from a study of T cells in Graves' hyperthyroidism and ophthalmopathy. Turning to the study itself: It was at initial diagnosis, before any treatment, that peripheral blood was collected. Study-level results: Most thyroid-expanded clonotypes above 0.001 were also found in blood. A model of 13 V-J pairs discriminated ophthalmopathy from stable hyperthyroidism. The model predicted ophthalmopathy a median around seven months before onset.

Ten or more counts support this clonotype. The antigen remains undetermined. The CDR3 spans 14 residues. The V segment lost 3 bases and the J segment 5 bases; nucleotides outside the gene matches: 6. The TCR beta CDR3 regions underwent amplification using RNA transcripts as the source. HTBI primers were employed in a first-round RT-PCR of the TCR CDR3. One entry per CDR3 protein results from TCRdb running MiXCR on the multiplex PCR reads. The sample consists of about 360,000 distinct CDR3 sequences, roughly 19% of them appearing once. The sequenced sample consisted of blood. This chain links TRBV12-3 or TRBV12-4 with TRBJ2-5; 7 nucleotides match TRBD2. This sequence originates from a woman in her late teens or twenties with Graves' hyperthyroidism. The CDR3 region has the DNA TGTGCCAGCAGTTTGCGAGCGGGAACGGAGACCCAGTACTTC. It translates to CASSLRAGTETQYF.